One sample yielded the 29 T cell receptor beta chains listed below, sequenced in a study of blood T cell repertoires in COVID-19 (dated by TCRdb to between 2020 and 2021). The library came from the immunoSEQ multiplex PCR assay. TCRdb provides this immuneACCESS table in a form limited to in-frame rearrangements. Some clones are lacking; in checked studies, under half of them reflect an unresolved V gene, and why the rest are absent is not known. This sample lists a few hundred thousand clones; around 91% were detected once. The ten largest clones add up to roughly 2% of the sample. The specimen sequenced was peripheral blood. The receptors were sampled from a woman aged 55-69 years with COVID-19, enrolled during active disease.

The rearrangement uses TRBV19 and TRBJ1-1; D is perhaps TRBD1 (5 bases). The CDR3 loop spans 15 amino acids. Trimming shortened V by 6 bases and J by 0 bases, and 14 bases separated the two germline ends. From germline, CDR1 is LNHDA and CDR2 SQIVND (reference sequence). The CDR3 DNA is TGTGCCAGTAGGCCTCGGGGGATCCTGAACACTGAAGCTTTCTTT. Translated, it gives CASRPRGILNTEAFF.

This chain uses TRBV11-2 with TRBJ1-1; D unclear. The CDR3 spans 14 residues. Germline assignment: CDR1 SGHAT and CDR2 FQNNGV. V gave up 1 base and J gave up 0 bases, with 6 bases separating them. The CDR3 sequence is CASSLAQLNTEAFF. CDR3 bases: TGTGCCAGCAGCTTAGCACAGTTGAACACTGAAGCTTTCTTT.

The CDR3 region is CASSSGGSSYNEQFF. The CDR3 nucleotides are TGTGCCAGCAGCTCGGGGGGGAGCTCCTACAATGAGCAGTTCTTC. This sequence joins TRBV5-8 and TRBJ2-1; the match to TRBD2 covers 8 bases. The germline V gene has CDR1 SGHTS and CDR2 YDEGEE. The CDR3 loop spans 15 amino acids. The ends lost 3 bases at V and 0 bases at J; junction bases unmatched: 2.

The chain combines TRBV7-6 with TRBJ1-2; 11 bases are a match to TRBD1. With 5 bases clipped from V and 10 bases from J, the junction kept 9 bases outside the gene matches. The CDR3 totals 14 residues. Germline loops: CDR1 SGHVS, CDR2 FNYEAQ. Here the CDR3 reads CASSQGQGVVDYTF. Written as DNA, the CDR3 is TGTGCCAGCAGCCAGGGACAGGGGGTAGTTGACTACACCTTC. Combining the CDR3 with reference TRBV7-6 and TRBJ1-2 gives the whole variable domain GAGVSQSPRYKVTKRGQDVALRCDPISGHVSLYWYRQALGQGPEFLTYFNYEAQQDKSGLPNDRFSAERPEGSISTLTIQRTEQRDSAMYRCASSQGQGVVDYTFGSGTRLTVV.

V is TRBV4-1 and J is TRBJ2-7, with TRBD1 matching over 8 bases. The CDR3 sequence is 17 residues long. V was clipped by 4 bases and J by 0 bases; unmatched bases: 11. The V gene's germline CDR1 is MGHRA and CDR2 YSYEKL. The CDR3 region is CASSPVGTGRDSYEQYF. DNA of the CDR3: TGCGCCAGCAGCCCGGTGGGGACAGGAAGAGACTCCTACGAGCAGTACTTC.

This clone was detected only once. V gene TRBV5-1 combines with J gene TRBJ2-5, with TRBD2 as a possible D gene (6 bases). The ends were cut back, 0 bases at V and 4 bases at J, with 13 bases in the middle. Germline V lookup: CDR1 SGHRS, CDR2 YFSETQ. CDR3 length: 15 amino acids. This chain's CDR3 is CASSLGAGRGETQYF. The CDR3 DNA sequence: TGCGCCAGCAGCTTGGGCGCGGGGCGGGGAGAGACCCAGTACTTC.

The V gene is TRBV9, the J gene TRBJ2-7, with TRBD1 matching over 10 bases. The germline V gene encodes CDR1 SGDLS and CDR2 YYNGEE. The CDR3 spans 15 residues. The V gene end was trimmed by 4 bases and the J gene end by 2 bases; junction bases not matched to a gene: 6. In nucleotides, the CDR3 is TGTGCCAGCAGCCCAAGACAGGGGGCGACCTACGAGCAGTACTTC. Translation gives CASSPRQGATYEQYF.

DNA for the CDR3: TGCGCCAGCAGCCAAGTCCCGGGGACTGAAGCTTTCTTT. It encodes CASSQVPGTEAFF. V and J are TRBV4-1 and TRBJ1-1; D unresolved. The CDR3 is 13 amino acids. CDR1 MGHRA and CDR2 YSYEKL come from the germline V gene. The V end was cut by 1 base, the J end by 5 bases, with 8 bases between.

This chain uses TRBV5-8 with TRBJ1-1, with 8 bases fitting TRBD1. The junction had 7 bases not matched to a gene; V was cut back by 3 bases and J by 6 bases. The CDR3 has 14 residues. CDR1 and CDR2 (germline): SGHTS, YDEGEE. This chain's CDR3 is CASSSTGQGSEAFF. Here the CDR3 DNA reads TGTGCCAGCAGCTCGACCGGACAGGGCTCTGAAGCTTTCTTT.

Worth noting for this clone: The junction shows a germline mismatch at one end, possibly a read error. The rearrangement uses TRBV6-2 or TRBV6-3 and TRBJ1-4; possible D gene TRBD1, 5 bases. Germline V CDR1 and CDR2: MNHEY, SVGEGT. The CDR3 runs 11 residues. The CDR3 spells CASSYDRFLYF. CDR3 bases: TGTGCCAGCAGTTACGACAGATTCCTTTATTTT.

This rearrangement joins TRBV2 to TRBJ2-5, with 12 bases aligning to TRBD2. This CDR3 is built from 14 residues. With V trimmed by 8 bases and J by 6 bases, 7 bases remained unmatched. CDR1 is SNHLY and CDR2 is FYNNEI in the germline V gene. The CDR3 spells CASRLAGGLKTQYF. In nucleotides, the CDR3 is TGTGCCAGCCGGCTAGCGGGGGGGCTGAAGACCCAGTACTTC.

The V call is TRBV6-2 or TRBV6-3, the J call TRBJ2-3; 7 bases are a match to TRBD2. The CDR3 runs to 17 residues. The V segment lost 0 bases and the J segment 3 bases; nucleotides outside the gene matches: 9. Germline V gene data show CDR1 as MNHEY and CDR2 as SVGEGT. CDR3 loop: CASSYSRGGGLTDTQYF. The CDR3 DNA reads TGTGCCAGCAGTTACTCGCGCGGGGGAGGACTGACAGATACGCAGTATTTT.

Only one count was recorded for this clone. The chain has TRBV28 and TRBJ1-5, with TRBD1 matching 7 bases. The V and J ends lost 7 bases and 2 bases, in that order; junction bases with no gene match: 8. The CDR3 is made up of 15 amino acids. Germline loops: CDR1 MDHEN, CDR2 SYDVKM. CDR3 loop: CASIFSGQGNQPQHF. The CDR3 DNA follows: TGTGCCAGCATCTTCTCCGGACAGGGCAATCAGCCCCAGCATTTT.

V is TRBV4-3 and J is TRBJ1-2, with D perhaps matching TRBD1 (6 bases). The CDR3 sequence is 17 residues long. CDR1 and CDR2 (germline): LGHNA, YSLEER. The V end lost 3 bases, the J end lost 5 bases, and 22 bases lay between the germline ends. The CDR3 is CASSQVINPGTRYGYTF. The CDR3 DNA reads TGCGCCAGCAGCCAGGTTATTAATCCTGGGACAAGGTATGGCTACACCTTC.

The chain is built from TRBV11-3 and TRBJ2-5; TRBD1 might be the D (6 bases). This CDR3 spans 15 amino acids. V was pared by 4 bases and J by 5 bases, with 17 bases between. Germline CDR1 and CDR2: SGHNT and YENEEA. In nucleotides, the CDR3 is TGTGCCAGCAGCTATAACTGGGGGCTGGATGAGACCCAGTACTTC. Translation gives CASSYNWGLDETQYF.

This clone has just a few counts. J is TRBJ1-4 and V is TRBV4-2; D is possibly TRBD1 (5 bases). V lost 6 bases, J lost 5 bases, and 19 bases lay in between. The CDR3 is 16 amino acids. Germline V gene data show CDR1 as LGHNA and CDR2 as YNFKEQ. CDR3 residues: CASSSRFGGTNEKLFF. The CDR3 DNA sequence: TGTGCCAGCAGTTCTCGCTTCGGGGGAACCAATGAAAAACTGTTTTTT.

The V and J genes are TRBV5-8 and TRBJ1-2, with D possibly being TRBD1 (6 bases). This CDR3 contains 12 residues. With 4 bases removed from V and 5 bases from J, the gap between germline ends came to 9 bases. CDR1 and CDR2 (germline): SGHTS, YDEGEE. The CDR3 nucleotides read TGTGCCAGCAGCGCGACAGGTTATGGCTACACCTTC. It encodes CASSATGYGYTF. Using reference TRBV5-8 and TRBJ1-2 for the parts outside the CDR3, the full variable domain is EAGVTQSPTHLIKTRGQQATLRCSPISGHTSVYWYQQALGLGLQFLLWYDEGEERNRGNFPPRFSGRQFPNYSSELNVNALELEDSALYLCASSATGYGYTFGSGTRLTVV.

This chain joins TRBV19 and TRBJ1-1, with D perhaps matching TRBD1 (6 bases). Trimming left V 4 bases short and J 4 bases short, with 10 bases between. Germline CDR1 reads LNHDA; CDR2 reads SQIVND (reference sequence). The CDR3 sequence is 13 residues long. The CDR3 region has the DNA TGTGCCAGTAGTACTACAGGGAGCACTGAAGCTTTCTTT. Translating it yields CASSTTGSTEAFF.

The CDR3 region has the DNA TGCAGCGTCGACAGGGTTTCGGATGAGCAGTTCTTC. This encodes CSVDRVSDEQFF. The chain recombines TRBV29-1 with TRBJ2-1, with 7 bases fitting TRBD1. Germline CDR1 SQVTM, CDR2 ANQGSEA. The V and J ends lost 6 bases and 8 bases, in that order; junction bases with no gene match: 7. This CDR3 spans 12 amino acids.

This CDR3 is CASSLGGQGKNTEAFF. The CDR3 nucleotides are TGTGCCAGCAGCTTAGGTGGGCAGGGGAAGAACACTGAAGCTTTCTTT. The V gene is TRBV7-2, the J gene TRBJ1-1; perhaps TRBD1 as D (6 bases). The V end lost 1 base, the J end lost 1 base, and 13 bases lay between the germline ends. CDR1 SGHTA and CDR2 FQGNSA come from the germline V gene. CDR3 size: 16 residues.

V and J are TRBV27 and TRBJ2-1; 8 nucleotides align to TRBD2. This CDR3 is built from 15 residues. The ends lost 3 bases at V and 4 bases at J; junction bases unmatched: 5. In germline, CDR1 is MNHEY, CDR2 SMNVEV (reference sequence). CDR3 in DNA: TGTGCCAGCAGTTTGAGCGGGGGAATATACAATGAGCAGTTCTTC. Translation gives CASSLSGGIYNEQFF.

V usage is TRBV7-9 and J usage is TRBJ1-1; no clear D gene. This CDR3 spans 14 amino acids. The V end lost 5 bases, the J end lost 0 bases, and 10 bases lay between the germline ends. Germline V gene sequence: CDR1 SEHNR, CDR2 FQNEAQ (reference sequence). CDR3 coding DNA: TGTGCCAGCAGCCCCGGACTCTTGAACACTGAAGCTTTCTTT. Translating it yields CASSPGLLNTEAFF.

The chain uses TRBV3-1 (or the pseudogene TRBV3-2) and TRBJ1-2; D is undetermined. The CDR3 sequence is 12 residues long. Germline assignment: CDR1 LGHDT and CDR2 YNNKEL (reference sequence). Trimming took 2 bases from V and 7 from J, leaving 8 bases between them. As DNA, the CDR3 is TGTGCCAGCAGCCAACTCGATAGTGGCTACACCTTC. It is translated as CASSQLDSGYTF.

The chain carries TRBV10-2 and TRBJ2-6; possible D gene TRBD1, 6 bases. Germline V gives CDR1 WSHSY, CDR2 SAAADI. V lost 9 bases to trimming and J lost 1 base, with 10 bases between them. The CDR3 runs 14 residues. DNA of the CDR3: TGCGCCAGTCAAACAGGGTCTGGGGCCAACGTCCTGACTTTC. Protein sequence: CASQTGSGANVLTF.

V and J are TRBV9 and TRBJ1-3; tentative D call: TRBD1 (6 bases). Trimming left V 0 bases short and J 4 bases short, with 11 bases between. The CDR3 loop spans 15 amino acids. Germline values: CDR1 SGDLS, CDR2 YYNGEE. CDR3 DNA sequence: TGTGCCAGCAGCGTAGCAGGGGTCCCCGGAAACACCATATATTTT. Protein product: CASSVAGVPGNTIYF.

V and J are TRBV15 and TRBJ1-1; tentatively, D is TRBD1 (6 bases). Germline CDR1 and CDR2: LNHNV and YYDKDF (reference sequence). The CDR3 length is 14 residues. The ends were cut back, 4 bases at V and 5 bases at J, with 14 bases in the middle. Here the CDR3 DNA reads TGTGCCACCAGCATCGGGGGGGCGATGACTGAAGCTTTCTTT. Protein: CATSIGGAMTEAFF.

The chain employs TRBV30 and TRBJ2-3; D possibly corresponds to TRBD2 (7 bases). Germline CDR1 and CDR2: GTSNPN and SVGIG (reference sequence). The length of the CDR3 is 16 residues. The ends were cut back, 3 bases at V and 5 bases at J, with 21 bases in the middle. This chain's CDR3 is CAWRALVGGPRDTQYF. The CDR3 nucleotides read TGTGCCTGGAGAGCATTGGTGGGGGGGCCAAGAGATACGCAGTATTTT.

The CDR3 bases are TGTGCCATCAGGACCGGGGTGGGGTTCGACACAGATACGCAGTATTTT. It is translated as CAIRTGVGFDTDTQYF. This rearrangement joins TRBV10-3 to TRBJ2-3, with D possibly matching TRBD2 (5 bases). This CDR3 has 16 residues. V dropped 6 bases and J dropped 2 bases, with 18 bases sitting between them. CDR1 is ENHRY and CDR2 is SYGVKD in the germline V gene.

CDR3 bases: TGTGCCAGCAGCTCAGACAGGGGTCAGCCCCAGCATTTT. Protein product: CASSSDRGQPQHF. J is TRBJ1-5 and V is TRBV11-1; 8 nucleotides agree with TRBD1. Trimming took 4 bases from V and 6 from J; bases not matched to a gene: 2. Germline values: CDR1 SGHAT, CDR2 FQDESV (reference sequence). CDR3 size: 13 residues. Looking up the rest from reference TRBV11-1 and TRBJ1-5 gives the full variable domain: EAEVAQSPRYKITEKSQAVAFWCDPISGHATLYWYRQILGQGPELLVQFQDESVVDDSQLPKDRFSAERLKGVDSTLKIQPAELGDSAMYLCASSSDRGQPQHFGDGTRLSIL.